One T cell receptor (beta chain) is described in this entry. Its target is unknown. The data were taken from a study of T cells after yellow fever vaccination. Universal primer sites and UMIs were introduced during 5'RACE template-switching synthesis of TCR cDNA. TCRdb re-analysed the 5' RACE reads in MiXCR, keeping a single row per CDR3 protein. The table lists 250,000 to 300,000 distinct CDR3 sequences, 10% to 15% of them singletons, with 0.4% to 0.65% in the top ten. The CDR3 loop spans 15 amino acids. The trim removed 5 bases at V and 6 bases at J, leaving 8 bases unmatched. The germline V gene has CDR1 KGHSH and CDR2 LQKENI. Broader study findings: Just a small share of clonotypes turned up in the CD4 compartment as well as the CD8 compartment.

The chain links TRBV18 to TRBJ1-5, with 9 positions matching TRBD1. This clonotype was obtained from a man aged 25 to 45 who received the YFV17D yellow fever vaccine. Material: CD4+ T cells sorted from PBMCs, obtained 45 days after the yellow fever booster vaccination. In DNA, the CDR3 is TGTGCCAGCTCATCGGGACAGGGAGGAGGTCAGCCCCAGCATTTT. Translation gives CASSSGQGGGQPQHF.